Listed below are T cell receptor beta chains from one sample, sequenced in a study of PD-L1 blockade in urothelial cancer. Profiling relied on immunoSEQ multiplex PCR, and the TCRdb table lists in-frame clones only, not all of them. The table shows more than 60,000 clones, with roughly 90% occurring only once. Sequenced here: PBMCs, sampled around atezolizumab (anti-PD-L1) treatment. These receptors came from a man aged 60 to 69 with urothelial cancer. Each CDR3 is given with its conserved first and last residue. A D gene is named only where the DNA matches it firmly. Clone size is not always given. Where it is, it says once, few, many or a class for expanded clones.

d_gene	abundance	v_gene	j_gene	CDR3aa	CDR3nt
TRBD2	NA	TRBV9	TRBJ2-7	CASSAHRTSGTTYEQYF	TGTGCCAGCAGCGCCCACAGGACTAGCGGGACGACCTACGAGCAGTACTTC
NA	NA	TRBV11-2	TRBJ1-4	CASSLGDWTNEKLFF	TGTGCCAGCAGCTTAGGCGATTGGACTAATGAAAAACTGTTTTTT
NA	few	TRBV7-9	TRBJ2-5	CASSLSGFTLGETQYF	TGTGCCAGCAGTCTGAGCGGGTTCACACTAGGGGAGACCCAGTACTTC
NA	once	TRBV6-1	TRBJ2-1	CASNTVSGRINEQFF	TGTGCCAGCAACACCGTTAGCGGTAGAATCAATGAGCAGTTCTTC
TRBD1	NA	TRBV9	TRBJ2-2	CASSVSRWGQGTTGELFF	TGTGCCAGCAGCGTAAGTCGGTGGGGACAGGGGACCACCGGGGAGCTGTTTTTT
NA	NA	TRBV11-2	TRBJ2-7	CASSLTTYEQYF	TGTGCCAGCAGCTTAACTACGTACGAGCAGTACTTC
TRBD2	few	TRBV6-6	TRBJ2-7	CASSQSGRDPYEQYF	TGTGCCAGCAGCCAGAGCGGGAGAGACCCCTACGAGCAGTACTTC
TRBD1	NA	TRBV27	TRBJ1-1	CASSLSPTGPNTEAFF	TGTGCCAGCAGTTTATCTCCGACAGGGCCGAACACTGAAGCTTTCTTT
TRBD2	NA	TRBV9	TRBJ2-1	CASSVALAGFSYNEQFF	TGTGCCAGCAGCGTAGCGCTAGCGGGGTTCTCCTACAATGAGCAGTTCTTC
TRBD2	NA	TRBV6-1	TRBJ2-1	CASRMTSVVNEQFF	TGTGCCAGCAGGATGACTAGCGTCGTTAACGAGCAGTTCTTC
NA	NA	TRBV13	TRBJ1-2	CASSFKEGSFGYTF	TGTGCCAGCAGCTTTAAGGAGGGTTCGTTTGGCTACACCTTC
NA	few	TRBV9	TRBJ1-6	CASSATGGESSYNSPLHF	TGTGCCAGCAGCGCCACCGGGGGGGAAAGCTCCTATAATTCACCCCTCCACTTT
TRBD1	NA	TRBV4-1	TRBJ1-2	CASSQSGGQGIVRGGYTF	TGCGCCAGCAGCCAATCCGGGGGACAGGGAATTGTCCGAGGTGGCTACACCTTC
TRBD1	NA	TRBV27	TRBJ1-2	CASSSLGQGAYGYTF	TGTGCCAGCAGTTCCCTGGGACAGGGCGCCTATGGCTACACCTTC
NA	NA	TRBV5-6	TRBJ2-7	CASTLGAPDYEQYF	TGTGCCAGCACCCTTGGAGCACCAGACTACGAGCAGTACTTC
TRBD1	NA	TRBV30	TRBJ1-4	CAWSVGTGYEKLFF	TGTGCCTGGAGTGTCGGGACAGGCTATGAAAAACTGTTTTTT
NA	NA	TRBV2	TRBJ2-3	CASTEILAADTQYF	TGTGCCAGCACAGAGATTCTAGCTGCAGATACGCAGTATTTT
TRBD1	NA	TRBV29-1	TRBJ1-2	CSVEGDRVNYGYTF	TGCAGCGTTGAGGGGGACAGGGTGAACTATGGCTACACCTTC
NA	NA	TRBV28	TRBJ1-2	CASSTMGRWGTANYGYTF	TGTGCCAGCAGTACTATGGGAAGATGGGGGACTGCTAACTATGGCTACACCTTC
TRBD2	once	TRBV5-1	TRBJ2-5	CASSLVLAGGKETQYF	TGCGCCAGCAGCTTGGTTCTAGCGGGAGGGAAAGAGACCCAGTACTTC
TRBD1	NA	TRBV10-3	TRBJ1-1	CAITRDSRQSAEAFF	TGTGCCATCACCAGGGACAGTCGGCAGAGCGCTGAAGCTTTCTTT
TRBD1	NA	TRBV23-1	TRBJ1-6	CASSPPGQGGSYNSPLHF	TGCGCCAGCAGTCCCCCGGGACAGGGTGGATCCTATAATTCACCCCTCCACTTT
NA	NA	TRBV2	TRBJ1-2	CASSEAGGGPNYGYTF	TGTGCCAGCAGTGAAGCGGGGGGAGGACCGAACTATGGCTACACCTTC
TRBD1	NA	TRBV7-2	TRBJ1-1	CASSQIAGQGMNTEAFF	TGTGCCAGCAGCCAGATCGCGGGACAGGGCATGAACACTGAAGCTTTCTTT
NA	NA	TRBV11-2	TRBJ2-1	CASSLDSPYGLFF	TGTGCCAGCAGCCTGGACTCCCCCTACGGTTTGTTCTTC
NA	once	TRBV30	TRBJ1-2	CAWRPRGTQRGYTF	TGTGCCTGGAGACCCAGGGGCACGCAGCGGGGCTACACCTTC
TRBD2	once	TRBV28	TRBJ2-2	CASSTLAGGTGELFF	TGTGCCAGCAGTACACTAGCGGGAGGCACCGGGGAGCTGTTTTTT
NA	NA	TRBV5-1	TRBJ1-1	CASSWGGVNTEAFF	TGCGCCAGCAGCTGGGGGGGGGTGAACACTGAAGCTTTCTTT
NA	NA	TRBV5-4	TRBJ2-5	CASSLTGVETQYF	TGTGCCAGCAGCTTAACGGGGGTGGAGACCCAGTACTTC
NA	NA	TRBV9	TRBJ1-2	CASSVASHGYTF	TGTGCCAGCAGCGTAGCTTCCCATGGCTACACCTTC
TRBD2	NA	TRBV7-2	TRBJ2-7	CASSSGGTSGYEQYF	TGTGCCAGCAGCTCCGGAGGGACTAGCGGCTACGAGCAGTACTTC